These T cell receptor beta chains were read from a single sample in a study of T cell repertoires in cytomegalovirus infection. Which antigens these TCRs recognize remains unknown. TCRdb independently ran MiXCR on the reads; one entry per CDR3 protein. The sample has some 920,000 distinct CDR3 sequences; about a third are singletons. The source material was cultured CD8+ T cells from PBMCs, sampled from culture after CMV antigen stimulation. These receptors came from a human donor in good health (CMV status not recorded). Some clones in this sample may be carry-over from other donors' samples. The CDR3 runs from the conserved cysteine through the conserved F or W. D genes are given only for firm matches. Clone size is not always given. Where it is, it says once, few, many or a class for expanded clones.

D gene | clone size | J gene | V gene | CDR3 protein | CDR3 DNA
TRBD1 | few | TRBJ1-2 | TRBV7-6 | CASSSRQGSRGYTF | TGTGCCAGCAGCTCTAGACAGGGGAGCCGTGGCTACACCTTC
TRBD1 | few | TRBJ1-1 | TRBV11-2 | CASSSARDRGRNTEAFF | TGTGCCAGCAGCAGTGCACGGGACAGGGGAAGGAACACTGAAGCTTTCTTT
. | few | TRBJ2-1 | TRBV9 | CASSVEVDLNPYNEQFF | TGTGCCAGCAGCGTAGAAGTGGACTTAAATCCCTACAATGAGCAGTTCTTC
. | few | TRBJ1-1 | TRBV10-2 | CAVAGWGEYGMNTEAFF | TGCGCCGTAGCCGGGTGGGGGGAATATGGCATGAACACTGAAGCTTTCTTT
TRBD1 | few | TRBJ1-5 | TRBV6-6 | CASSRSARGHNQPQHF | TGTGCCAGCAGTCGATCGGCCAGGGGGCACAATCAGCCCCAGCATTTT
TRBD1 | once | TRBJ1-5 | TRBV19 | CASSQHWTGNQPQHF | TGTGCCAGTAGTCAACACTGGACAGGGAATCAGCCCCAGCATTTT
. | few | TRBJ2-7 | TRBV7-6 | CASSLVLGTPLLHEQYF | TGTGCCAGCAGCTTAGTGTTAGGTACACCCCTTCTTCACGAGCAGTACTTC
. | once | TRBJ2-7 | TRBV5-1 | CTSSPEPGRSYEQYF | TGCACCAGCAGTCCGGAACCGGGGAGATCCTACGAGCAGTACTTC
TRBD1 | . | TRBJ1-1 | TRBV7-9 | CASSSKRGLGNTEAFF | TGTGCCAGCAGCTCAAAGAGGGGGCTGGGGAACACTGAAGCTTTCTTT
. | . | TRBJ2-7 | TRBV4-1 | CASSQDPEGVTEQYF | TGCGCCAGCAGCCAAGATCCGGAGGGGGTAACCGAGCAGTACTTC
. | . | TRBJ1-1 | TRBV6-5 | CASSHWYEQGPSPNTEAFF | TGTGCCAGCAGTCACTGGTACGAACAAGGGCCATCACCGAACACTGAAGCTTTCTTT
. | . | TRBJ1-2 | TRBV12-3/TRBV12-4 | CACSLDLGHLNYGYTF | TGTGCCTGCAGTTTAGATCTGGGACACTTAAACTATGGCTACACCTTC
TRBD1 | . | TRBJ2-5 | TRBV12-3/TRBV12-4 | CASRVLGQGGETQYF | TGTGCCAGCCGCGTACTTGGACAGGGGGGAGAGACCCAGTACTTC
. | . | TRBJ1-1 | TRBV7-2 | CASSGGKEAFF | TGTGCCAGCAGTGGGGGGAAGGAAGCTTTCTTT
. | few | TRBJ2-3 | TRBV10-3 | CAISPSGGASTDTQYF | TGTGCCATCAGTCCATCAGGGGGGGCTAGCACAGATACGCAGTATTTT